What follows are 27 T cell receptor beta chains derived from one specimen sequenced in a study of blood T cell repertoires in COVID-19. Clones were read by immunoSEQ multiplex PCR, and TCRdb kept only the in-frame ones, dropping some. The sample has around 290,000 clones, 90% to 95% seen once. Sequencing was performed on peripheral blood. The source of these receptors is a woman in her twenties or thirties with COVID-19, enrolled during active disease.

This chain joins TRBV5-1 and TRBJ2-2; tentative D call: TRBD2 (6 bases). V lost 3 bases, J lost 15 bases, and 21 bases lay in between. This CDR3 spans 14 amino acids. Germline V CDR1 and CDR2: SGHRS, YFSETQ. The DNA for the CDR3 is TGCGCCAGCAGCTCGGCGGGGCTCAATGAGGTGGTGTTTTTT. Translating it yields CASSSAGLNEVVFF.

The chain is built from TRBV5-1 and TRBJ2-6; the match to TRBD1 covers 9 bases. Germline CDR1 SGHRS, CDR2 YFSETQ. With 4 bases clipped from V and 0 bases from J, the junction kept 8 bases outside the gene matches. This CDR3 has 18 residues. CDR3 protein: CASSTRTGGYSGANVLTF. The CDR3 DNA reads as TGCGCCAGCAGCACAAGAACAGGGGGCTACTCTGGGGCCAACGTCCTGACTTTC.

This chain connects TRBV5-4 to TRBJ2-1; perhaps TRBD2 as D (5 bases). This CDR3 has 14 residues. Trimming cost V 2 bases and J 7 bases, with 13 bases left between them. CDR1 is SGHNT, CDR2 YYREEE, per germline (reference sequence). This CDR3 is CASSLDYGSNEQFF. The CDR3 DNA follows: TGTGCCAGCAGCTTAGACTACGGCTCGAATGAGCAGTTCTTC.

In this sample, this clone turned up once. V usage is TRBV12-5 and J usage is TRBJ2-3; maybe TRBD2 (6 bases). Per the germline V gene, CDR1 is LGHNT and CDR2 is FRNRAP. The CDR3 totals 16 residues. Trimming shortened V by 3 bases and J by 4 bases, and 17 bases separated the two germline ends. The CDR3 reads CASGFETGRAADTQYF. CDR3 nucleotides: TGTGCTAGTGGTTTTGAGACCGGGAGAGCAGCAGATACGCAGTATTTT. The full variable domain, with the rest looked up from reference TRBV12-5 and TRBJ2-3, is DARVTQTPRHKVTEMGQEVTMRCQPILGHNTVFWYRQTMMQGLELLAYFRNRAPLDDSGMPKDRFSAEMPDATLATLKIQPSEPRDSAVYFCASGFETGRAADTQYFGPGTRLTVL.

The J gene is TRBJ1-4, the V gene TRBV18, with 7 bases fitting TRBD1. From germline, CDR1 is KGHSH and CDR2 LQKENI. J gave up 4 bases and V 0 bases, and 2 bases lay outside the gene matches. The CDR3 spans 15 residues. The CDR3 protein is CASSPPGGLNEKLFF. The DNA for the CDR3 is TGTGCCAGCTCACCACCAGGGGGCCTTAATGAAAAACTGTTTTTT. The full variable domain, rest sourced from reference TRBV18 and TRBJ1-4, is NAGVMQNPRHLVRRRGQEARLRCSPMKGHSHVYWYRQLPEEGLKFMVYLQKENIIDESGMPKERFSAEFPKEGPSILRIQQVVRGDSAAYFCASSPPGGLNEKLFFGSGTQLSVL.

V usage is TRBV16 and J usage is TRBJ1-2; D is perhaps TRBD1 (6 bases). V shed 2 bases and J shed 4 bases, with 11 bases lying between them. CDR1 is KGHSY and CDR2 is FQNENV in the germline V gene. CDR3 length: 14 residues. CDR3 nucleotide sequence: TGTGCCAGCAGCCAAGAACAGGGAGTCTATGGCTACACCTTC. As protein: CASSQEQGVYGYTF. The full variable domain, in which reference TRBV16 and TRBJ1-2 provide the parts outside the CDR3, is GEEVAQTPKHLVRGEGQKAKLYCAPIKGHSYVFWYQQVLKNEFKFLISFQNENVFDETGMPKERFSAKCLPNSPCSLEIQATKLEDSAVYFCASSQEQGVYGYTFGSGTRLTVV.

The gene calls are TRBV25-1 and TRBJ1-1, with D unclear. Trimming pared 2 bases from V and 0 bases from J, leaving 7 bases between. CDR1 and CDR2 (germline): MGHDK, SYGVNS. CDR3 length equals 14 residues. The CDR3 DNA follows: TGTGCCAGCAGTGAACGACACATGAACACTGAAGCTTTCTTT. Residues: CASSERHMNTEAFF.

The genes are TRBV7-9 and TRBJ2-2, with no clear D. The V gene lost 8 bases and the J gene lost 6 bases, with 7 bases spanning the gap. Germline-derived CDR1 and CDR2 are SEHNR and FQNEAQ (reference sequence). This CDR3 is built from 11 residues. CDR3 nucleotide sequence: TGTGCCAGCTTGGTAGCCGGGGAGCTGTTTTTT. Protein sequence: CASLVAGELFF.

This clone was picked up one time. The rearrangement links TRBV5-6 to TRBJ2-7; 13 bases match TRBD2. Germline V gene sequence: CDR1 SGHDT, CDR2 YYEEEE. The CDR3 runs 15 residues. Trimming cost V 2 bases and J 3 bases; bases outside gene matches: 2. The CDR3: CASSFGLAGDYEQYF. The CDR3 coding sequence is TGTGCCAGCAGCTTCGGACTAGCGGGGGACTACGAGCAGTACTTC.

The chain links TRBV19 to TRBJ1-2; weak D call: TRBD1 (6 bases). CDR3 length: 14 residues. The germline V gene encodes CDR1 LNHDA and CDR2 SQIVND (reference sequence). V gave up 5 bases and J gave up 3 bases, with 13 bases separating them. The CDR3 spells CASSDSAGDYGYTF. CDR3 nucleotides: TGTGCCAGTAGTGATTCGGCAGGGGACTATGGCTACACCTTC. The variable domain in full, completed from reference TRBV19 and TRBJ1-2, reads DGGITQSPKYLFRKEGQNVTLSCEQNLNHDAMYWYRQDPGQGLRLIYYSQIVNDFQKGDIAEGYSVSREKKESFPLTVTSAQKNPTAFYLCASSDSAGDYGYTFGSGTRLTVV.

This chain links TRBV19 with TRBJ1-1; TRBD1 agrees at 7 bases. The V gene's germline CDR1 is LNHDA and CDR2 SQIVND (reference sequence). The CDR3 is 14 residues long. Losses at the gene ends were 6 bases for V and 5 bases for J; bases not matched to a gene: 9. The CDR3, as DNA: TGTGCCAGTAGGCCATTTAAACAGGGGACTGAAGCTTTCTTT. It specifies CASRPFKQGTEAFF. The full variable domain, completed using reference TRBV19 and TRBJ1-1, is DGGITQSPKYLFRKEGQNVTLSCEQNLNHDAMYWYRQDPGQGLRLIYYSQIVNDFQKGDIAEGYSVSREKKESFPLTVTSAQKNPTAFYLCASRPFKQGTEAFFGQGTRLTVV.

V is TRBV4-1 and J is TRBJ2-7, with D maybe TRBD1 (5 bases). In germline, CDR1 is MGHRA, CDR2 YSYEKL. The germline V and J ends were trimmed by 0 bases and 1 base, with 10 bases remaining between them. This CDR3 has 15 residues. The CDR3 is CASSQETGHSYEQYF. The CDR3, as DNA: TGCGCCAGCAGCCAAGAAACAGGCCATTCCTACGAGCAGTACTTC.

V and J are TRBV5-1 and TRBJ1-2; 11 bases align to TRBD1. This CDR3 has 14 amino acids. V gave up 4 bases and J gave up 7 bases; unmatched junction bases: 6. Germline V lookup: CDR1 SGHRS, CDR2 YFSETQ. The CDR3 nucleotides read TGCGCCAGCAGCATCGGACAGGGGGCTCCTGGCTACACCTTC. This translates into CASSIGQGAPGYTF.

V and J are TRBV13 and TRBJ1-5; TRBD1 matches at 9 bases. From germline, CDR1 is PRHDT and CDR2 FYEKMQ (reference sequence). The junction had 5 bases not matched to a gene; V was cut back by 4 bases and J by 10 bases. The CDR3 runs 13 residues. The DNA for the CDR3 is TGTGCCAGCAGCTCGGGACAGGGACCCCCCCAGCATTTT. This sequence encodes CASSSGQGPPQHF.

The rearrangement links TRBV30 to TRBJ2-3, with 11 nucleotides matching TRBD2. CDR1 is GTSNPN, CDR2 SVGIG, per germline (reference sequence). V shed 3 bases and J 6 bases; nucleotides not matched to a gene: 5. The CDR3 is made up of 14 amino acids. The CDR3 region has the DNA TGTGCCTGGAGCCCTAGGACTAGCGGGGATACGCAGTATTTT. As protein: CAWSPRTSGDTQYF.

This chain connects TRBV5-4 to TRBJ2-7; 9 bases match TRBD1. V shed 4 bases, J shed 6 bases, and the junction held 8 bases outside the gene matches. The CDR3 totals 14 residues. The germline gives CDR1 SGHNT, CDR2 YYREEE (reference sequence). The CDR3 bases are TGTGCCAGCAGCGCGGGACAGGGAGAGTTCGAGCAGTACTTC. It specifies CASSAGQGEFEQYF. Combining the CDR3 with reference TRBV5-4 and TRBJ2-7 gives the whole variable domain ETGVTQSPTHLIKTRGQQVTLRCSSQSGHNTVSWYQQALGQGPQFIFQYYREEENGRGNFPPRFSGLQFPNYSSELNVNALELDDSALYLCASSAGQGEFEQYFGPGTRLTVT.

The chain links TRBV28 to TRBJ1-1, with TRBD1 matching over 9 bases. J was trimmed by 12 bases and V by 7 bases; bases with no gene match: 15. Germline V lookup: CDR1 MDHEN, CDR2 SYDVKM. CDR3 length: 14 residues. The CDR3 protein is CASTPGTGNRGPFF. CDR3 in DNA: TGTGCCAGCACTCCCGGGACAGGGAATCGGGGACCTTTCTTT. The full variable domain, its missing parts supplied by reference TRBV28 and TRBJ1-1, is DVKVTQSSRYLVKRTGEKVFLECVQDMDHENMFWYRQDPGLGLRLIYFSYDVKMKEKGDIPEGYSVSREKKERFSLILESASTNQTSMYLCASTPGTGNRGPFFGQGTRLTVV.

The gene calls are TRBV5-1 and TRBJ1-1, with 8 bases lining up with TRBD1. The CDR3 extends over 16 amino acids. CDR1 SGHRS and CDR2 YFSETQ come from the germline V gene. J was trimmed by 6 bases and V by 3 bases; bases with no gene match: 13. As DNA, the CDR3 is TGCGCCAGCAGCTCTGGGCAGACAGGGGCTTTCGCTGAAGCTTTCTTT. Translating it yields CASSSGQTGAFAEAFF.

The chain employs TRBV19 and TRBJ1-1; 9 bases map to TRBD1. V shed 5 bases and J 5 bases; nucleotides not matched to a gene: 6. The germline V gene has CDR1 LNHDA and CDR2 SQIVND (reference sequence). The CDR3 is 14 amino acids. In DNA form, the CDR3 reads TGTGCCAGTAGTGAGGGACAGGGAAGGACTGAAGCTTTCTTT. Translated: CASSEGQGRTEAFF.

In its sample, this clone was seen once. The chain employs TRBV5-1 and TRBJ2-3; a weak D match, TRBD1 (6 bases). The CDR3 is made up of 15 amino acids. V lost 2 bases and J 3 bases, leaving 13 bases between the germline ends. Germline-derived CDR1 and CDR2 are SGHRS and YFSETQ. The CDR3 spells CASSFQQGGTDTQYF. The CDR3 DNA reads TGCGCCAGCAGCTTCCAACAGGGTGGAACAGATACGCAGTATTTT.

The V gene is TRBV30, the J gene TRBJ2-2; 9 positions match TRBD1. The CDR3 has 14 amino acids. Germline V gene data show CDR1 as GTSNPN and CDR2 as SVGIG (reference sequence). Unmatched junction bases numbered 6, after V lost 5 bases and J lost 5 bases. In nucleotides, the CDR3 is TGTGCCTGGGCTGGGACAGGGAGGACCGGGGAGCTGTTTTTT. It is translated as CAWAGTGRTGELFF.

V and J are TRBV2 and TRBJ1-1, with TRBD1 matching 8 bases. The trim removed 5 bases at V and 1 base at J, leaving 3 bases unmatched. CDR1 and CDR2 (germline): SNHLY, FYNNEI. CDR3 length: 14 residues. The CDR3 sequence is CASSRTGQNTEAFF. The CDR3 DNA sequence: TGTGCCAGCAGTCGGACAGGGCAGAACACTGAAGCTTTCTTT.

The J gene is TRBJ1-1, the V gene TRBV30; 9 bases agree with TRBD1. This CDR3 has 18 residues. Losses at the gene ends were 1 base for V and 1 base for J; bases not matched to a gene: 13. Germline V gene sequence: CDR1 GTSNPN, CDR2 SVGIG (reference sequence). CDR3 protein: CAWSDRSGTGIKNTEAFF. CDR3 nucleotides: TGTGCCTGGAGTGACCGCTCTGGGACAGGGATAAAGAACACTGAAGCTTTCTTT. Full variable domain (missing parts from reference TRBV30 and TRBJ1-1): SQTIHQWPATLVQPVGSPLSLECTVEGTSNPNLYWYRQAAGRGLQLLFYSVGIGQISSEVPQNLSASRPQDRQFILSSKKLLLSDSGFYLCAWSDRSGTGIKNTEAFFGQGTRLTVV.

This clone was seen a few times. The V gene is TRBV9, the J gene TRBJ1-2; 7 bases fit TRBD1. V shed 5 bases and J 4 bases; nucleotides not matched to a gene: 11. This CDR3 comprises 15 residues. In germline, CDR1 is SGDLS, CDR2 YYNGEE. In DNA form, the CDR3 reads TGTGCCAGCAGTCCCGGACAGGCGGCGGGCTATGGCTACACCTTC. The encoded protein is CASSPGQAAGYGYTF.

This sequence joins TRBV19 and TRBJ2-1, with TRBD2 matching over 9 bases. Trimming cost V 6 bases and J 0 bases; bases outside gene matches: 3. The germline CDR1 and CDR2 sequences are LNHDA and SQIVND (reference sequence). The CDR3 consists of 15 residues. CDR3 DNA sequence: TGTGCCAGTAGGATGACTAGCGGCTCCTACAATGAGCAGTTCTTC. Encoded protein: CASRMTSGSYNEQFF. The whole variable domain, remainder taken from reference TRBV19 and TRBJ2-1, is DGGITQSPKYLFRKEGQNVTLSCEQNLNHDAMYWYRQDPGQGLRLIYYSQIVNDFQKGDIAEGYSVSREKKESFPLTVTSAQKNPTAFYLCASRMTSGSYNEQFFGPGTRLTVL.

This sequence joins TRBV11-2 and TRBJ1-6; D remains unclear. The CDR3 sequence is 13 residues long. V lost 5 bases and J 7 bases, leaving 9 bases between the germline ends. From germline, CDR1 is SGHAT and CDR2 FQNNGV. This CDR3 is CASSPSHNSPLHF. The CDR3 nucleotides are TGTGCCAGCAGCCCATCACACAATTCACCCCTCCACTTT.

This rearrangement joins TRBV24-1 to TRBJ2-2, with D hard to call. The V end was cut by 3 bases, the J end by 3 bases, with 4 bases between. The CDR3 length is 13 residues. Per germline, CDR1 KGHDR and CDR2 SFDVKD. The CDR3 sequence is CATSDPYTGELFF. The CDR3 DNA is TGTGCCACCAGTGATCCCTACACCGGGGAGCTGTTTTTT.